Listed here are 8 T cell receptor beta chains from one sample, sequenced in a study of control samples from healthy donors and cancer patients. Generated by immunoSEQ multiplex PCR, the TCRdb table keeps only in-frame clones and is missing some. Counted here are about 140,000 clones, less than 90% occurring once; the ten biggest clones make up around 8.2%. Material: blood. The receptors stem from a woman under 40 in good health.

The chain is built from TRBV5-1 and TRBJ2-7; weak D call: TRBD1 (5 bases). The length of the CDR3 is 13 residues. V lost 6 bases, J lost 0 bases, and 10 bases lay in between. The germline CDR1 and CDR2 sequences are SGHRS and YFSETQ. CDR3 sequence (DNA): TGCGCCAGCACCCCCACAGGCTCCTACGAGCAGTACTTC. It is translated as CASTPTGSYEQYF.

The V call is TRBV9, the J call TRBJ2-5; a weak D match, TRBD2 (6 bases). Trimming took 2 bases from V and 2 from J, leaving 10 bases between them. There are 14 residues in the CDR3. Germline CDR1 SGDLS, CDR2 YYNGEE. The CDR3 nucleotides are TGTGCCAGCAGCGTTGGCGGGGTACAAGAGACCCAGTACTTC. Translation: CASSVGGVQETQYF.

This chain links TRBV5-5 with TRBJ2-5; 12 bases align to TRBD2. The CDR3 is made up of 17 amino acids. Losses at the gene ends were 3 bases for V and 6 bases for J; bases not matched to a gene: 12. CDR1 is SGHKS and CDR2 is YYEKEE in the germline V gene (reference sequence). The DNA of the CDR3 is TGTGCCAGCAGCTCAGCCGGGCGACTAGCGGGAGTTCAGACCCAGTACTTC. Its translation is CASSSAGRLAGVQTQYF. Full variable domain (rest looked up from reference TRBV5-5 and TRBJ2-5): DAGVTQSPTHLIKTRGQQVTLRCSPISGHKSVSWYQQVLGQGPQFIFQYYEKEERGRGNFPDRFSARQFPNYSSELNVNALLLGDSALYLCASSSAGRLAGVQTQYFGPGTRLLVL.

The rearrangement joins TRBV19 to TRBJ2-1; TRBD2 aligns across 7 bases. Germline V CDR1 and CDR2: LNHDA, SQIVND (reference sequence). Germline trimming cut 6 bases from V and 0 bases from J; bases unmatched to any gene: 8. This CDR3 spans 16 amino acids. CDR3 coding DNA: TGTGCCAGTAGGATCTCTCGCGGGAGCTCCTACAATGAGCAGTTCTTC. It specifies CASRISRGSSYNEQFF.

The gene calls are TRBV6-4 and TRBJ1-2; D is unresolved. The CDR3 is 14 amino acids. The V gene's germline CDR1 is MRHNA and CDR2 SNTAGT. The germline V and J ends were trimmed by 2 bases and 4 bases, with 11 bases remaining between them. The CDR3 sequence: CASSDGGDSYGYTF. As DNA, the CDR3 is TGTGCCAGCAGTGACGGCGGGGATTCCTATGGCTACACCTTC.

V usage is TRBV5-5 and J usage is TRBJ2-7; D might be TRBD1 (7 bases). Germline V gives CDR1 SGHKS, CDR2 YYEKEE (reference sequence). The CDR3 runs 15 residues. Between the trimmed V and J ends, which lost 3 bases and 2 bases, there was a span of 15 bases. CDR3 sequence (DNA): TGTGCCAGCAGCTCCCAGGGGGGCACCCCCTACGAGCAGTACTTC. This translates into CASSSQGGTPYEQYF.

This chain joins TRBV6-6 and TRBJ2-1; D tentatively fits TRBD1 or TRBD2 (5 bases each). V shed 2 bases and J shed 10 bases, with 12 bases lying between them. CDR3 length equals 13 residues. The germline gives CDR1 MNHNY, CDR2 SVGAGI (reference sequence). Written as DNA, the CDR3 is TGTGCCAGCAGTTACCCCCTCGAGGGGGAGCAGTTCTTC. The encoded protein is CASSYPLEGEQFF.

The V call is TRBV29-1, the J call TRBJ1-2, with unresolved D. The CDR3 contains 16 residues. The germline V gene encodes CDR1 SQVTM and CDR2 ANQGSEA. V lost 1 base and J 0 bases, leaving 15 bases between the germline ends. CDR3 DNA sequence: TGCAGCGTTGAAGGGGTCGAGGAGGGAGCTAACTATGGCTACACCTTC. Amino acids: CSVEGVEEGANYGYTF.